These T cell receptor beta chains were read from a single sample in a study of cytotoxic CD8 clonotypes in ibrutinib-treated CLL. Profiling relied on immunoSEQ multiplex PCR, and the TCRdb table lists in-frame clones only, not all of them. The sample comprises some 85,000 clones, around 77% of which are singletons, and under 30% rests with the top ten. This material consisted of PBMCs, taken after 24 months of ibrutinib treatment. These receptors came from a human donor with chronic lymphocytic leukemia. CDR3s include the opening cysteine and the closing phenylalanine or tryptophan. Fields, in order: D gene, J gene, CDR3 length, clone size, V gene, CDR3 DNA, CDR3 protein. A D gene is named only where the DNA matches it firmly. Clone size appears in some rows only: once, few, many, or a class for an expanded clone.

d_call: TRBD1; j_call: TRBJ1-1; cdr3_length: 15; clone_size: .; v_call: TRBV5-5; cdr3_nt: TGTGCCAGCAGCTTGGAACCTACAGGGGGCACTGAAGCTTTCTTT; cdr3_aa: CASSLEPTGGTEAFF
d_call: .; j_call: TRBJ1-6; cdr3_length: 17; clone_size: .; v_call: TRBV28; cdr3_nt: TGTGCCAGCAGTTCTCCGGGACCGAGCTCCTATAATTCACCCCTCCACTTT; cdr3_aa: CASSSPGPSSYNSPLHF
d_call: TRBD1; j_call: TRBJ2-2; cdr3_length: 16; clone_size: few; v_call: TRBV4-2; cdr3_nt: TGTGCCAGCAGCCAAGAGGGGACAGCGGTTATCGGGGAGCTGTTTTTT; cdr3_aa: CASSQEGTAVIGELFF
d_call: .; j_call: TRBJ2-7; cdr3_length: 17; clone_size: .; v_call: TRBV21-1; cdr3_nt: TGTGCCAGCAGCCGAATCCGGAGGGCTAGGGGTACCTACGAGCAGTACTTC; cdr3_aa: CASSRIRRARGTYEQYF
d_call: TRBD1; j_call: TRBJ2-2; cdr3_length: 15; clone_size: .; v_call: TRBV19; cdr3_nt: TGTGCCAGCGAAAGACAGGGGGCGGGAACCGGGGAGCTGTTTTTT; cdr3_aa: CASERQGAGTGELFF
d_call: TRBD1; j_call: TRBJ1-2; cdr3_length: 14; clone_size: .; v_call: TRBV4-1; cdr3_nt: TGCGCCAGCAGCCGGTTTACAGGGGACTATGGCTACACCTTC; cdr3_aa: CASSRFTGDYGYTF
d_call: .; j_call: TRBJ1-1; cdr3_length: 16; clone_size: .; v_call: TRBV4-1; cdr3_nt: TGCGCCAGCAGCCAATTTGACCTACTAACGAACACTGAAGCTTTCTTT; cdr3_aa: CASSQFDLLTNTEAFF
d_call: .; j_call: TRBJ2-2; cdr3_length: 14; clone_size: .; v_call: TRBV5-4; cdr3_nt: TGTGCCAGCAGCGGGGCGGGCGGGTACGGGGAGCTGTTTTTT; cdr3_aa: CASSGAGGYGELFF
d_call: TRBD1; j_call: TRBJ2-3; cdr3_length: 15; clone_size: .; v_call: TRBV9; cdr3_nt: TGTGCCAGCAGCGGCCCAAGGGGGCCCACAGATACGCAGTATTTT; cdr3_aa: CASSGPRGPTDTQYF
d_call: TRBD1; j_call: TRBJ1-1; cdr3_length: 13; clone_size: .; v_call: TRBV30; cdr3_nt: TGTGCCTGGAGCGCAGGGGGGCCAGATGAAGCTTTCTTT; cdr3_aa: CAWSAGGPDEAFF
d_call: TRBD1; j_call: TRBJ2-7; cdr3_length: 17; clone_size: .; v_call: TRBV4-3; cdr3_nt: TGCGCCAGCAGCAGAATTCCCCGGGACAGGGGAACCCACGAGCAGTACTTC; cdr3_aa: CASSRIPRDRGTHEQYF
d_call: TRBD2; j_call: TRBJ2-3; cdr3_length: 18; clone_size: .; v_call: TRBV19; cdr3_nt: TGTGCCAGTAGTTCTTGGACTAGCGGGGGGACTAGCACAGATACGCAGTATTTT; cdr3_aa: CASSSWTSGGTSTDTQYF
d_call: .; j_call: TRBJ1-1; cdr3_length: 15; clone_size: .; v_call: TRBV6-1; cdr3_nt: TGTGCCAGCAGTGAAAGGGGGGGAAAGAAGGCTGAAGCTTTCTTT; cdr3_aa: CASSERGGKKAEAFF
d_call: TRBD1; j_call: TRBJ1-5; cdr3_length: 16; clone_size: once; v_call: TRBV28; cdr3_nt: TGTGCCAGCAGAACATGGGGGGGACAGGGCCATCAGCCCCAGCATTTT; cdr3_aa: CASRTWGGQGHQPQHF
d_call: .; j_call: TRBJ2-5; cdr3_length: 14; clone_size: .; v_call: TRBV7-2; cdr3_nt: TGTGCCAGCAGCTTAATGGGGGGCGCAGAGACCCAGTACTTC; cdr3_aa: CASSLMGGAETQYF
d_call: TRBD1; j_call: TRBJ1-1; cdr3_length: 18; clone_size: .; v_call: TRBV4-1; cdr3_nt: TGCGCCAGCAGCCAAGTCCCCGGCTCGGGGACAGGAAACACTGAAGCTTTCTTT; cdr3_aa: CASSQVPGSGTGNTEAFF
d_call: TRBD1; j_call: TRBJ2-7; cdr3_length: 14; clone_size: .; v_call: TRBV5-1; cdr3_nt: TGCGCCAGCAGCAACAAACAGGGGGTCTACGAGCAGTACTTC; cdr3_aa: CASSNKQGVYEQYF
d_call: .; j_call: TRBJ1-5; cdr3_length: 13; clone_size: .; v_call: TRBV6-1; cdr3_nt: TGTGCCAGCAGCTCCAATAGCAATCAGCCCCAGCATTTT; cdr3_aa: CASSSNSNQPQHF
d_call: TRBD1; j_call: TRBJ2-7; cdr3_length: 14; clone_size: .; v_call: TRBV13; cdr3_nt: TGTGCCAGCAGCTTGAGGACAGGGGGTAACGAGCAGTACTTC; cdr3_aa: CASSLRTGGNEQYF
d_call: .; j_call: TRBJ2-3; cdr3_length: 15; clone_size: once; v_call: TRBV5-1; cdr3_nt: TGCGCCAGCAGCTTGGGACACCAAGGGCCAGATACGCAGTATTTT; cdr3_aa: CASSLGHQGPDTQYF